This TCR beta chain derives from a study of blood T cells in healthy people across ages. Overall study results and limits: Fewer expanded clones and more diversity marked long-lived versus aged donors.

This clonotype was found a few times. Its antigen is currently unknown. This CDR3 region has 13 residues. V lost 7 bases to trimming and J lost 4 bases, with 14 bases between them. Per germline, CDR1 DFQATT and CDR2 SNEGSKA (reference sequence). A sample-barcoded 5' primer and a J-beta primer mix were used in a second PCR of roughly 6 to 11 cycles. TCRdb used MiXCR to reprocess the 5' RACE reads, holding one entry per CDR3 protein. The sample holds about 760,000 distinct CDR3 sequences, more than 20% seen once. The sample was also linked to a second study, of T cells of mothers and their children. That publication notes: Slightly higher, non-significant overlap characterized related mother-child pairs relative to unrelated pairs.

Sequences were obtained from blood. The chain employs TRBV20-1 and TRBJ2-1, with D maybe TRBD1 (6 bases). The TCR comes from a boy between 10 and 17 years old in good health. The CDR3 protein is CSVINREYNEQFF. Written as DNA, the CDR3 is TGCAGTGTCATAAACAGGGAATACAATGAGCAGTTCTTC.